Below, 15 T cell receptor beta chains from the same sample are listed, as sequenced in a study of persistence of HIV-infected CD4 T cells. These receptors' targets are unknown. An overlapping HIV-1 Gag peptide pool stimulated these cells at approximately 1 ug/peptide/mL. Sorting of responding CD4+ T cells relied on upregulated CD40 ligand together with CD69. The libraries were made with immunoSEQ version 4 in survey mode. Using immunoSEQ multiplex PCR, the repertoire was profiled, and TCRdb retains in-frame clones only, with some absent. The sample holds about 13,000 clones, over 65% seen once. The material was CD4+ T cells sorted from PBMCs after approximately 20-hour stimulation, obtained from a patient who received antiretroviral therapy. The receptor set was obtained from an adult man with HIV who was CMV-seropositive.

This clone appeared once. The rearrangement uses TRBV19 and TRBJ2-6; weak D call: TRBD1 (6 bases). V was clipped by 7 bases and J by 1 base, with 8 bases between them. This CDR3 is 14 amino acids long. Per germline, CDR1 LNHDA and CDR2 SQIVND (reference sequence). This CDR3 is CASTTGSGANVLTF. DNA of the CDR3: TGTGCCAGTACAACAGGGTCTGGGGCCAACGTCCTGACTTTC.

This clone appeared a single time. The chain is built from TRBV11-3 and TRBJ2-7, with D hard to call. Germline-derived CDR1 and CDR2 are SGHNT and YENEEA. The CDR3 consists of 12 residues. The V end was cut by 4 bases, the J end by 3 bases, with 7 bases between. The CDR3 here is CASSSDGYEQYF. The CDR3 DNA follows: TGTGCCAGCAGCTCGGACGGCTACGAGCAGTACTTC.

The rearrangement links TRBV7-9 to TRBJ2-7; D is unresolved. V lost 1 base and J 2 bases, leaving 6 bases between the germline ends. This CDR3 contains 13 residues. Germline V CDR1 and CDR2: SEHNR, FQNEAQ (reference sequence). The CDR3 DNA sequence: TGTGCCAGCAGCTTAGTCGGCACCTACGAGCAGTACTTC. This encodes CASSLVGTYEQYF.

The chain recombines TRBV4-3 with TRBJ2-2; D uncertain. Trimming cost V 5 bases and J 6 bases, with 16 bases left between them. This CDR3 region has 15 residues. CDR1 is LGHNA and CDR2 is YSLEER in the germline V gene. CDR3 nucleotide sequence: TGCGCCAGCAGCTCACGACCCTCCCCCGCCGGGGAGCTGTTTTTT. Protein product: CASSSRPSPAGELFF.

Concerning this clone itself: Other DNA variants within this sample encode the same CDR3. This rearrangement joins TRBV14 to TRBJ1-6; D is ambiguous. The CDR3 is 15 residues long. V was trimmed by 1 base and J by 0 bases, leaving 4 bases between them. Germline loops: CDR1 SGHDN, CDR2 FVKESK. The CDR3 region is CASSQGGSYNSPLHF. CDR3 DNA sequence: TGTGCCAGCAGCCAAGGGGGCTCCTATAATTCACCCCTCCACTTT.

This clone came up once. The rearrangement joins TRBV14 to TRBJ2-2; weak D call: TRBD2 (6 bases). Trimming cost V 1 base and J 6 bases, with 18 bases left between them. The CDR3 covers 17 residues. Germline CDR1 reads SGHDN; CDR2 reads FVKESK. The CDR3, as DNA: TGTGCCAGCAGCCAAGCCCGAGGGCGGGATTGGGCCGGGGAGCTGTTTTTT. This translates into CASSQARGRDWAGELFF.

The chain links TRBV11-3 to TRBJ1-1, with unresolved D. Germline V gene data show CDR1 as SGHNT and CDR2 as YENEEA. This CDR3 has 14 amino acids. V lost 2 bases and J 4 bases, leaving 11 bases between the germline ends. The DNA for the CDR3 is TGTGCCAGCAGCTTATCCTCGGGTACCACTGAAGCTTTCTTT. Protein product: CASSLSSGTTEAFF.

The chain couples TRBV3-1 (or the pseudogene TRBV3-2) to TRBJ2-7; TRBD2 is a possible D gene (5 bases). This CDR3 comprises 14 residues. V lost 0 bases, J lost 6 bases, and 12 bases lay in between. CDR1 LGHDT and CDR2 YNNKEL come from the germline V gene (reference sequence). In nucleotides, the CDR3 is TGTGCCAGCAGCCAAGATCGAGGGAGAGGCGAGCAGTACTTC. Translated: CASSQDRGRGEQYF.

This chain joins TRBV7-3 and TRBJ2-5; 9 nucleotides match TRBD2. Germline assignment: CDR1 SGHTA and CDR2 FQGTGA. J gave up 5 bases and V 1 base, and 5 bases lay outside the gene matches. The length of the CDR3 is 15 residues. The CDR3 spells CASSLKSGRMETQYF. CDR3 coding DNA: TGTGCCAGCAGCTTAAAAAGCGGGAGGATGGAGACCCAGTACTTC.

The chain joins TRBV25-1 to TRBJ1-6, with a tentative D call TRBD1 (5 bases). V was clipped by 2 bases and J by 6 bases, with 14 bases between them. The CDR3 is 16 residues long. Germline V gives CDR1 MGHDK, CDR2 SYGVNS. The CDR3: CASSEVWGVGNSPLHF. The DNA of the CDR3 is TGTGCCAGCAGTGAAGTGTGGGGGGTGGGTAATTCACCCCTCCACTTT.

The chain employs TRBV3-1 (or the pseudogene TRBV3-2) and TRBJ1-1; the D is unclear. The V end lost 5 bases, the J end lost 2 bases, and 12 bases lay between the germline ends. The germline V gene has CDR1 LGHDT and CDR2 YNNKEL (reference sequence). This CDR3 spans 14 amino acids. CDR3: CASSARDRNTEAFF. The CDR3 DNA is TGTGCCAGCAGCGCCCGTGATAGAAACACTGAAGCTTTCTTT.

V gene TRBV19 combines with J gene TRBJ1-3, with D unresolved. Germline V gene data show CDR1 as LNHDA and CDR2 as SQIVND (reference sequence). V was cut by 3 bases and J by 0 bases, with 15 bases left in between. The CDR3 consists of 17 residues. CDR3 bases: TGTGCCAGTAGTATCTTAGGCGGAGGATCCTCTGGAAACACCATATATTTT. Its protein is CASSILGGGSSGNTIYF.

This chain links TRBV6-6 with TRBJ1-1, with 10 bases identical to TRBD1. CDR1 MNHNY and CDR2 SVGAGI come from the germline V gene (reference sequence). Trimming removed 5 bases from V and 7 bases from J; junction bases left unmatched: 7. This CDR3 comprises 14 residues. The CDR3 DNA reads as TGTGCCAGCAGTCTAGACAGGGGGCTTGGTGAAGCTTTCTTT. Translation: CASSLDRGLGEAFF.

The genes are TRBV2 and TRBJ1-3; 9 bases match TRBD1. Germline lookup yields CDR1 SNHLY and CDR2 FYNNEI. The V segment lost 5 bases and the J segment 4 bases; nucleotides outside the gene matches: 9. There are 16 residues in the CDR3. The CDR3 loop is CASSPWGQGTGNTIYF. In DNA form, the CDR3 reads TGTGCCAGCAGTCCCTGGGGACAGGGTACAGGAAACACCATATATTTT.

The chain carries TRBV3-1 (or the pseudogene TRBV3-2) and TRBJ1-5, with a weak D call TRBD1 (5 bases). V was trimmed by 4 bases and J by 2 bases, leaving 9 bases between them. Germline lookup yields CDR1 LGHDT and CDR2 YNNKEL (reference sequence). This CDR3 region has 14 residues. CDR3 nucleotides: TGTGCCAGCAGCCGGGGGGTGGGCAATCAGCCCCAGCATTTT. Translated, it gives CASSRGVGNQPQHF.